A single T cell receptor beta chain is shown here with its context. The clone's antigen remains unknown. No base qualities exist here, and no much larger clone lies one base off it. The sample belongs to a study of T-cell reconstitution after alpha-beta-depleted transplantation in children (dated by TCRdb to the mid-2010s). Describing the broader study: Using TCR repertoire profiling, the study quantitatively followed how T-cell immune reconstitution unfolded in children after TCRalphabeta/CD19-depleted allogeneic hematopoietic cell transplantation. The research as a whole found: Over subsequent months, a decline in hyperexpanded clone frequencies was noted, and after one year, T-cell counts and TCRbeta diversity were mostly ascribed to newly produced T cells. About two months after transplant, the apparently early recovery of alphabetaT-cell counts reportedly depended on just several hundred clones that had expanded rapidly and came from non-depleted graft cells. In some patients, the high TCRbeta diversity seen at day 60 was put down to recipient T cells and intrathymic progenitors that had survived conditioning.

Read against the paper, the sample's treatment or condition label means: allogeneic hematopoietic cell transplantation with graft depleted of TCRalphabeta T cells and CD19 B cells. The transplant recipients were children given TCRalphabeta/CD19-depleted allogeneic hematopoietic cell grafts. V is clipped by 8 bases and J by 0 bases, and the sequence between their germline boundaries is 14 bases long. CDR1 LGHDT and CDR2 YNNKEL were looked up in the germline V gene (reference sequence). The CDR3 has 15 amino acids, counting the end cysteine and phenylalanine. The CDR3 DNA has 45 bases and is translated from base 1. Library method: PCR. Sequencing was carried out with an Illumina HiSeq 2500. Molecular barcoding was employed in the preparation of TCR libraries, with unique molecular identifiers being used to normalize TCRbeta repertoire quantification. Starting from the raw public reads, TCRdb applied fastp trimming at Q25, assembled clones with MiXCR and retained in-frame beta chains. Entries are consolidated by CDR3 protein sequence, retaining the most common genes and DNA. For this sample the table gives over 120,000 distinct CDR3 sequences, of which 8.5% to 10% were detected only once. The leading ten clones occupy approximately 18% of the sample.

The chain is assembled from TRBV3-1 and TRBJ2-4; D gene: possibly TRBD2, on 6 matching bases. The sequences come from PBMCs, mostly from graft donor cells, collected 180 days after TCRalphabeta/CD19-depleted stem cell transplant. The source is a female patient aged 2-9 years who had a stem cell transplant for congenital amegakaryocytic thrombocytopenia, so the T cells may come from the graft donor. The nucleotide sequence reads TGTGCCAGCTGCCCACTCGGGAGAGCCAAAAACATTCAGTACTTC. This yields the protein CASCPLGRAKNIQYF.